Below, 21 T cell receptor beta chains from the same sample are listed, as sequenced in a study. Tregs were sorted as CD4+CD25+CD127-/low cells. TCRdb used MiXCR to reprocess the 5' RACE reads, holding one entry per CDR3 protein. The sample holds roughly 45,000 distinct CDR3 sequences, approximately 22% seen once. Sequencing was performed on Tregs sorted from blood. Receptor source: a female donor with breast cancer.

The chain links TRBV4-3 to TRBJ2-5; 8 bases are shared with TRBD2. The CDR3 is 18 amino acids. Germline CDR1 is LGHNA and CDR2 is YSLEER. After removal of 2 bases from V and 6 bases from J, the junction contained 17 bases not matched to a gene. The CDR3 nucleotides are TGCGCCAGCAGCCAACGCCATCTCAGCGGGAGAATGGGAAAGACCCAGTACTTC. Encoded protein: CASSQRHLSGRMGKTQYF.

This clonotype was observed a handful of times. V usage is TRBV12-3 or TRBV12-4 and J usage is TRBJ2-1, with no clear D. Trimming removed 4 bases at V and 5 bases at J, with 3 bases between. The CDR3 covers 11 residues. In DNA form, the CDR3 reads TGTGCCAGCAGTTACCACAATGAGCAGTTCTTC. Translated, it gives CASSYHNEQFF.

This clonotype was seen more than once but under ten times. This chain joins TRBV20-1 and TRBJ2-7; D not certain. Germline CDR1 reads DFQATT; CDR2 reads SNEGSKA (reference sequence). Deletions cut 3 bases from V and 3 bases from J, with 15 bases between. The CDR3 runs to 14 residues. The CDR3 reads CSARKSETGYEQYF. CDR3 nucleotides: TGCAGTGCTAGGAAGTCGGAGACCGGCTACGAGCAGTACTTC.

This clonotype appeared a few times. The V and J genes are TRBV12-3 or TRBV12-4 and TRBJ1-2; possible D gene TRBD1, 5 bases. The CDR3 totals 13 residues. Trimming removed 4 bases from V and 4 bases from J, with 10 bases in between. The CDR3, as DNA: TGTGCCAGCAGTTCAACAGGACTCTATGGCTACACCTTC. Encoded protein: CASSSTGLYGYTF.

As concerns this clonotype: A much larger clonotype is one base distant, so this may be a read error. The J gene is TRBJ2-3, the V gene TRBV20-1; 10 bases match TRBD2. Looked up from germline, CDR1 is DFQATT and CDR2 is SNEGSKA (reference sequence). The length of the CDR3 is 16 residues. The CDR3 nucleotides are TGCGGTGCTACTCCCGCGGTAGCGGGAGGAACAGATACGCAGTATTTT. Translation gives CGATPAVAGGTDTQYF.

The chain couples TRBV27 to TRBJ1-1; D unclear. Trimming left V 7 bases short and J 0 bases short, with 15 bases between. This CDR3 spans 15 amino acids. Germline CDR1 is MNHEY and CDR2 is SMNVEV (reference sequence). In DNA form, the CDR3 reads TGTGCCAGCACTTTGTCAGCGGACCTGAACACTGAAGCTTTCTTT. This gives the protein CASTLSADLNTEAFF.

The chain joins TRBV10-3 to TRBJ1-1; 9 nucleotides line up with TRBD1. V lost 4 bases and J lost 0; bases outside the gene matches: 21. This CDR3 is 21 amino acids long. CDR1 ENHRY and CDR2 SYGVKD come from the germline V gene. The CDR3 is CAISGVRDRAQTSTMNTEAFF. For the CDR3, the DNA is TGTGCCATCAGTGGTGTGAGGGACAGGGCCCAAACGTCTACAATGAACACTGAAGCTTTCTTT.

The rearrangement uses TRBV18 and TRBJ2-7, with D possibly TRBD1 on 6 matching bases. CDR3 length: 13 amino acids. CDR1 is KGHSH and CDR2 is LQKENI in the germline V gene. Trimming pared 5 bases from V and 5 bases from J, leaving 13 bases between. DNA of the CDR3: TGTGCCAGCTCAACCGGGACACTCAACGAGCAGTACTTC. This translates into CASSTGTLNEQYF.

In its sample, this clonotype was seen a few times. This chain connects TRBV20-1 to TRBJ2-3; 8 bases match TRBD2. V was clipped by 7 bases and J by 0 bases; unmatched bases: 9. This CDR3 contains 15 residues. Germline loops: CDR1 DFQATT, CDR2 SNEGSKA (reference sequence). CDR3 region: CSVRRLAGSTDTQYF. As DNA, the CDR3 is TGCAGTGTTAGGCGGCTAGCGGGCAGCACAGATACGCAGTATTTT.

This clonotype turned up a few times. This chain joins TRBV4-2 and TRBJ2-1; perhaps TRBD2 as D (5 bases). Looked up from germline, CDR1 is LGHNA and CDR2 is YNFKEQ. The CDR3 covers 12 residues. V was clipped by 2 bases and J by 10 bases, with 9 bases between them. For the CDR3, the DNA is TGTGCCAGCAGCCAATTCCGAGGGGAGCAGTTCTTC. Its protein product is CASSQFRGEQFF.

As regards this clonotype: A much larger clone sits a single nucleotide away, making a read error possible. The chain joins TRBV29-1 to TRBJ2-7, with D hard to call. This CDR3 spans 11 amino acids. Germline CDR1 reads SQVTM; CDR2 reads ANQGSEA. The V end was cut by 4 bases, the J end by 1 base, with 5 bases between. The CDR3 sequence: CSVAVSYEQYF. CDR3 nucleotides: TGCAGCGTTGCGGTTTCCTACGAGCAGTACTTC.

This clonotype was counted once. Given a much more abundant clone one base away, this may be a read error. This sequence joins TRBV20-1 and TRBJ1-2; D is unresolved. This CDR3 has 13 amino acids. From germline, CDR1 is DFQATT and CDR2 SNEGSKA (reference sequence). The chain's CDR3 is CGARPPGYYGYTF. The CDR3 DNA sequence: TGCGGTGCTAGACCCCCGGGGTACTATGGCTACACCTTC.

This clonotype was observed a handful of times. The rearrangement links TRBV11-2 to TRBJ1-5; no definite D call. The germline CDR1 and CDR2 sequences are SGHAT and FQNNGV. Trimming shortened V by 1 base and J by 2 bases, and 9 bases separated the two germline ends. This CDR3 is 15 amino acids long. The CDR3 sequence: CASSLGGAGNQPQHF. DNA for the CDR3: TGTGCCAGCAGCTTAGGCGGAGCTGGCAATCAGCCCCAGCATTTT.

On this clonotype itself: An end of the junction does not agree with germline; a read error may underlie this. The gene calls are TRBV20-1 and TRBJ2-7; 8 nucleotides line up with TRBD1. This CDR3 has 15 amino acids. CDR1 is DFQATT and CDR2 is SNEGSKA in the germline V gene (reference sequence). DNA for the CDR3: TGCAGTACTAGAACCGGACAGGGTACGACCTACGAGCAGTACTTC. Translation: CSTRTGQGTTYEQYF.

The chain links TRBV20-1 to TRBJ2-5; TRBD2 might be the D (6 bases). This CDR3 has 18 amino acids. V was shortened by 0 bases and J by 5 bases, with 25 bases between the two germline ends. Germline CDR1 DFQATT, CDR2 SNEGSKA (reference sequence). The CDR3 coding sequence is TGCAGTGCTAGAGATCTTCTCGCTAGCGTCGCGAGGTTGGAGACCCAGTACTTC. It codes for CSARDLLASVARLETQYF.

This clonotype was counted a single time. The CDR3 nucleotides read TGTGCCACCAGCAGAGATGCTAGCGGTGAGCAGTTCTTC. Translating gives CATSRDASGEQFF. The chain combines TRBV15 with TRBJ2-1; TRBD2 agrees at 7 bases. Unmatched junction bases numbered 2, after V lost 0 bases and J lost 9 bases. The length of the CDR3 is 13 residues. Per germline, CDR1 LNHNV and CDR2 YYDKDF (reference sequence).

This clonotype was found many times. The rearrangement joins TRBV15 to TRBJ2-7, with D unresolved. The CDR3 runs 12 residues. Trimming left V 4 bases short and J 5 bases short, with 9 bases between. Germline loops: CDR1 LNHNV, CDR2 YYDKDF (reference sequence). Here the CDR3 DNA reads TGTGCCACCAGCATCCAAGGCCACGAGCAGTACTTC. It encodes CATSIQGHEQYF.

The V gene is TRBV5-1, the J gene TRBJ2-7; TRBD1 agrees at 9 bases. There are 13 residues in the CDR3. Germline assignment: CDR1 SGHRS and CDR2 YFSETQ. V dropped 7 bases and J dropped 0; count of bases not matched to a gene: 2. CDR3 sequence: CASRTGDSYEQYF. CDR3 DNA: TGCGCCAGCCGGACAGGGGACTCCTACGAGCAGTACTTC.

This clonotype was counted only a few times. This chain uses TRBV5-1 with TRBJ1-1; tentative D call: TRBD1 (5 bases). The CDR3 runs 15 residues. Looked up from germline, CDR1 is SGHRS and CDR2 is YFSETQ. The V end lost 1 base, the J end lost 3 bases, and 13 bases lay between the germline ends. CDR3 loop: CASSLMEGTDTEAFF. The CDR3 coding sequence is TGCGCCAGCAGCTTGATGGAGGGGACGGACACTGAAGCTTTCTTT. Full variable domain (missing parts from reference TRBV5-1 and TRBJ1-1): KAGVTQTPRYLIKTRGQQVTLSCSPISGHRSVSWYQQTPGQGLQFLFEYFSETQRNKGNFPGRFSGRQFSNSRSEMNVSTLELGDSALYLCASSLMEGTDTEAFFGQGTRLTVV.

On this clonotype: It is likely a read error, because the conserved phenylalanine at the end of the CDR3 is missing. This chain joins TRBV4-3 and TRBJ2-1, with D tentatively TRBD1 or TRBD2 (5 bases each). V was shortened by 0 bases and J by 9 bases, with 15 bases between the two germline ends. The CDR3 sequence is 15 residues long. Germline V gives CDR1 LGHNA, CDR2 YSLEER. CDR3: CASSQEGDRTTEQFS. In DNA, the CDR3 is TGCGCCAGCAGCCAAGAGGGGGATCGAACGACTGAGCAGTTCTCC.

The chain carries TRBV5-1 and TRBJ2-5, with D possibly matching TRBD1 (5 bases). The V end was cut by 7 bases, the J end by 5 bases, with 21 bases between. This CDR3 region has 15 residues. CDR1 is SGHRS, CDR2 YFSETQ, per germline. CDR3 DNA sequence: TGCGCCAGCGCTCCCTCTGGGGCCCTCAGGGAGACCCAGTACTTC. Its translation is CASAPSGALRETQYF. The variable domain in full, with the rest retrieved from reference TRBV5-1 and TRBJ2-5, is KAGVTQTPRYLIKTRGQQVTLSCSPISGHRSVSWYQQTPGQGLQFLFEYFSETQRNKGNFPGRFSGRQFSNSRSEMNVSTLELGDSALYLCASAPSGALRETQYFGPGTRLLVL.